These 10 T cell receptor beta chains share one sample of origin, sequenced in a study of blood T cell repertoires in COVID-19 (dated by TCRdb to 2020 to 2021). The method behind the library was the immunoSEQ multiplex PCR assay. TCRdb mirrors the immuneACCESS table, restricted to in-frame sequences. Some clones are absent from its copies; in checked studies, under half trace to an unresolved V gene, and the reason for the others is unknown. Across this sample there are under 350,000 clones, with approximately 86% seen only once. The top ten clonotypes cover 3.6% of the sample. Sequencing was performed on peripheral blood. These receptors all come from a man aged 18 to 35 with active or convalescent COVID-19.

The rearrangement links TRBV4-1 to TRBJ1-5; tentatively, D is TRBD1 (6 bases). Germline CDR1 and CDR2: MGHRA and YSYEKL. V was clipped by 5 bases and J by 4 bases, with 21 bases between them. CDR3 length equals 17 residues. The CDR3 here is CASSSPMGAKENQPQHF. CDR3 DNA sequence: TGCGCCAGCAGCTCACCCATGGGGGCCAAGGAAAATCAGCCCCAGCATTTT.

The chain has TRBV9 and TRBJ1-2; D gene uncertain. Looked up from germline, CDR1 is SGDLS and CDR2 is YYNGEE. The CDR3 has 14 residues. Trimming shortened V by 3 bases and J by 6 bases, and 15 bases separated the two germline ends. The CDR3 region is CASSAYGLRNGYTF. For the CDR3, the DNA is TGTGCCAGCAGCGCCTACGGCTTGAGGAATGGCTACACCTTC.

The V gene is TRBV7-2, the J gene TRBJ2-7; maybe TRBD2 (5 bases). CDR1 is SGHTA and CDR2 is FQGNSA in the germline V gene. Trimming pared 2 bases from V and 2 bases from J, leaving 10 bases between. The CDR3 runs 14 residues. CDR3: CASSLLRETYEQYF. CDR3 nucleotides: TGTGCCAGCAGCTTACTGAGGGAAACCTACGAGCAGTACTTC.

V is TRBV3-1 (or the pseudogene TRBV3-2) and J is TRBJ1-6; TRBD1 aligns across 9 bases. Losses at the gene ends were 4 bases for V and 7 bases for J; bases not matched to a gene: 8. CDR3 length: 16 residues. CDR1 is LGHDT, CDR2 YNNKEL, per germline (reference sequence). CDR3 sequence: CASSPLGQGPNSPLHF. CDR3 nucleotide sequence: TGTGCCAGCAGCCCCCTGGGACAGGGCCCAAATTCACCCCTCCACTTT.

This clone was detected only once. V usage is TRBV27 and J usage is TRBJ2-7, with TRBD2 as a possible D gene (6 bases). CDR1 is MNHEY and CDR2 is SMNVEV in the germline V gene (reference sequence). The CDR3 extends over 13 amino acids. V shed 0 bases and J shed 5 bases, with 8 bases lying between them. CDR3: CASSLSGGDEQYF. The CDR3 DNA sequence: TGTGCCAGCAGTTTATCGGGCGGGGACGAGCAGTACTTC.

The rearrangement joins TRBV7-9 to TRBJ1-2, with 8 bases matching TRBD1. V lost 5 bases to trimming and J lost 4 bases; unmatched junction nucleotides: 9. From germline, CDR1 is SEHNR and CDR2 FQNEAQ (reference sequence). This CDR3 contains 15 residues. CDR3 loop: CASSAAGGSFYGYTF. As DNA, the CDR3 is TGTGCCAGCAGCGCCGCAGGGGGCTCCTTCTATGGCTACACCTTC. The whole variable domain, filled in from reference TRBV7-9 and TRBJ1-2, reads DTGVSQNPRHKITKRGQNVTFRCDPISEHNRLYWYRQTLGQGPEFLTYFQNEAQLEKSRLLSDRFSAERPKGSFSTLEIQRTEQGDSAMYLCASSAAGGSFYGYTFGSGTRLTVV.

The CDR3 DNA reads TGTGCCAGCAGGGGACTCGCCTATGGCTACACCTTC. Translated, it gives CASRGLAYGYTF. The V call is TRBV2, the J call TRBJ1-2, with D perhaps TRBD1 (5 bases). Germline-derived CDR1 and CDR2 are SNHLY and FYNNEI. Trimming removed 6 bases at V and 4 bases at J, with 9 bases between. The CDR3 consists of 12 residues.

The J gene is TRBJ1-6, the V gene TRBV6-5; D is perhaps TRBD1 (5 bases). The CDR3 consists of 13 residues. Trimming stripped 6 bases from V and 10 bases from J, with 13 bases between. From germline, CDR1 is MNHEY and CDR2 SVGAGI. The CDR3 protein is CASSAGPGSPLHF. CDR3 DNA: TGTGCCAGCAGCGCGGGACCCGGGTCACCCCTCCACTTT.

The V call is TRBV4-2, the J call TRBJ1-1; D is unresolved. With 5 bases removed from V and 1 base from J, the gap between germline ends came to 17 bases. Germline CDR1 is LGHNA and CDR2 is YNFKEQ. CDR3 length equals 16 residues. The CDR3 sequence: CASSSPARTGNTEAFF. In DNA form, the CDR3 reads TGTGCCAGCAGCTCCCCTGCGAGGACTGGGAACACTGAAGCTTTCTTT.

V usage is TRBV19 and J usage is TRBJ1-4; TRBD1 is a possible D gene (6 bases). Trimming left V 2 bases short and J 2 bases short, with 9 bases between. From germline, CDR1 is LNHDA and CDR2 SQIVND (reference sequence). CDR3 length: 15 residues. CDR3 sequence: CASSISGVTNEKLFF. The CDR3 bases are TGTGCCAGTAGTATATCAGGGGTGACTAATGAAAAACTGTTTTTT.